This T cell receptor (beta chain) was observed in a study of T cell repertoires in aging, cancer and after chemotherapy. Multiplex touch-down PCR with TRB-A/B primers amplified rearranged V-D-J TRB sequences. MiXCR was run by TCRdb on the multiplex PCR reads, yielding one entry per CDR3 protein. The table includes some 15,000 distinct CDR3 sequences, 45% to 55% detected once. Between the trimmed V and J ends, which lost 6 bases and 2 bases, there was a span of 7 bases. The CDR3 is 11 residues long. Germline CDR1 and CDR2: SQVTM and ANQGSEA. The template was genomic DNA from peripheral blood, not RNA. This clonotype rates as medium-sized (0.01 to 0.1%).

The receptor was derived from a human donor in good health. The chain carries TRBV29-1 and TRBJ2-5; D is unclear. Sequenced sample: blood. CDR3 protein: CSVKGQETQYF. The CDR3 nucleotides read TGCAGCGTCAAAGGGCAAGAGACCCAGTACTTC. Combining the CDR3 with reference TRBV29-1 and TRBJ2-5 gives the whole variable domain SAVISQKPSRDICQRGTSLTIQCQVDSQVTMMFWYRQQPGQSLTLIATANQGSEATYESGFVIDKFPISRPNLTFSTLTVSNMSPEDSSIYLCSVKGQETQYFGPGTRLLVL.